This TCR beta chain derives from a study of blood T cell repertoires in COVID-19. Study information: Samples representing acute and convalescent COVID-19 were sourced from the United States, Italy and Spain.

Data came from immunoSEQ multiplex PCR; TCRdb stores just in-frame clones and leaves some out. The data hold about 140,000 clones, with about 80% observed a single time. V lost 7 bases and J lost 4, with 13 bases in between. Germline V gives CDR1 SQVTM, CDR2 ANQGSEA. The CDR3 has 12 amino acids. The study recruited exposed participants who had met a COVID-19 case within 2 weeks before entry. The receptor's source is a woman aged 18-30 years who had been exposed to COVID-19. This chain connects TRBV29-1 to TRBJ1-1; TRBD1 is a possible D gene (6 bases). The material sequenced was PBMCs or T cells enriched from blood (not recorded which). The CDR3 DNA reads as TGCAGCGCTGAGGGGGGATCCACTGAAGCTTTCTTT. This codes for CSAEGGSTEAFF.